This passage covers 20 T cell receptor beta chains from one sample sequenced in a study of early T cells in non-severe SARS-CoV-2 infection. MiXCR, applied by TCRdb to the 5' RACE reads, yields one record per CDR3 protein. The sample shows 40,000 to 60,000 distinct CDR3 sequences, around 10% of them seen only once. The sequenced sample consisted of whole blood. The receptors originated from an adult who was a healthcare worker with PCR-confirmed SARS-CoV-2 infection or an uninfected control (not recorded which).

The chain joins TRBV12-3 or TRBV12-4 to TRBJ1-2; D perhaps matches TRBD1 (5 bases). V shed 0 bases and J shed 4 bases, with 12 bases lying between them. The CDR3 runs 15 residues. The CDR3 coding sequence is TGTGCCAGCAGTTTAGCGCTGAGGGGCCCCTATGGCTACACCTTC. This gives the protein CASSLALRGPYGYTF.

In the case of this clonotype: The junction does not match germline at one end; this may be a read error. The rearrangement links TRBV20-1 to TRBJ2-7, with D uncertain. Per the germline V gene, CDR1 is DFQATT and CDR2 is SNEGSKA (reference sequence). This CDR3 has 11 amino acids. The CDR3 coding sequence is TGCAGTGCTAGAGATATCTACGAGCAGAACTTC. Translating gives CSARDIYEQNF.

CDR3 DNA: TGTGCCAGCAGCTTAGGACACGGCACAGATACGCAGTATTTT. Translation: CASSLGHGTDTQYF. The genes are TRBV7-6 and TRBJ2-3; D not certain. The CDR3 is 14 residues long. V was shortened by 1 base and J by 1 base, with 6 bases between the two germline ends. Germline V CDR1 and CDR2: SGHVS, FNYEAQ.

This clonotype appeared many times. The V and J genes are TRBV5-6 and TRBJ1-5; D unresolved. Germline assignment: CDR1 SGHDT and CDR2 YYEEEE. The CDR3 runs 12 residues. V dropped 2 bases and J dropped 5 bases, with 5 bases sitting between them. The CDR3 is CASSFEDQPQHF. CDR3 in DNA: TGTGCCAGCAGCTTTGAAGATCAGCCCCAGCATTTT.

This clonotype has at least ten counts. The chain has TRBV7-8 and TRBJ2-3, with 8 positions matching TRBD1. From germline, CDR1 is SGHVS and CDR2 FQNEAQ. The CDR3 length is 13 residues. Trimming cost V 5 bases and J 8 bases; bases outside gene matches: 6. CDR3 protein: CASSPGTGSTQYF. In DNA, the CDR3 is TGTGCCAGCAGCCCGGGGACAGGAAGTACGCAGTATTTT. The variable domain in full, with the rest retrieved from reference TRBV7-8 and TRBJ2-3, is GAGVSQSPRYKVAKRGQDVALRCDPISGHVSLFWYQQALGQGPEFLTYFQNEAQLDKSGLPSDRFFAERPEGSVSTLKIQRTQQEDSAVYLCASSPGTGSTQYFGPGTRLTVL.

CDR3 DNA sequence: TGTGCCAGCAGCCTTACGCGGGGTGAGCAGTTCTTC. Its translation: CASSLTRGEQFF. V is TRBV7-3 and J is TRBJ2-1; D possibly corresponds to TRBD2 (6 bases). Trimming cost V 5 bases and J 9 bases, with 11 bases left between them. Germline values: CDR1 SGHTA, CDR2 FQGTGA. This CDR3 is built from 12 residues.

The genes are TRBV3-1 and TRBJ2-7; D call uncertain. The V gene lost 0 bases and the J gene lost 7 bases, with 4 bases spanning the gap. The CDR3 spans 11 residues. From germline, CDR1 is LGHDT and CDR2 YNNKEL (reference sequence). The CDR3 sequence is CASSQEGEQYF. The CDR3 coding sequence is TGTGCCAGCAGCCAAGAGGGGGAGCAGTACTTC.

On this clonotype itself: A read error may be the cause here, since a much bigger clone is one base away. The chain recombines TRBV20-1 with TRBJ2-7; tentatively, D is TRBD1 or TRBD2 (5 bases each). This CDR3 is built from 13 residues. CDR1 and CDR2 from the germline V gene are DFQATT and SNEGSKA (reference sequence). CDR3: CSHWVWGSYEQYF. CDR3 coding DNA: TGCAGCCACTGGGTATGGGGGTCCTACGAGCAGTACTTC.

The chain employs TRBV9 and TRBJ2-5; no clear D gene. This CDR3 comprises 13 residues. V was shortened by 3 bases and J by 2 bases, with 8 bases between the two germline ends. Per germline, CDR1 SGDLS and CDR2 YYNGEE. The CDR3 DNA reads as TGTGCCAGCAGCGCGGCTTTGCAAGAGACCCAGTACTTC. It yields the protein CASSAALQETQYF.

This clonotype was found many times. The V and J genes are TRBV28 and TRBJ1-1, with a possible D match to TRBD1 (6 bases). In germline, CDR1 is MDHEN, CDR2 SYDVKM. V was clipped by 7 bases and J by 1 base, with 19 bases between them. This CDR3 has 16 residues. CDR3: CASIWKPGDPNTEAFF. The CDR3 region has the DNA TGTGCCAGCATTTGGAAGCCAGGGGACCCGAACACTGAAGCTTTCTTT.

This clonotype has just a few counts. CDR3 in DNA: TGTGCCAGCAGTCCCGGTGGTGGGACAGGGGGGACTAATGAAAAACTGTTTTTT. Translating gives CASSPGGGTGGTNEKLFF. The chain uses TRBV12-3 or TRBV12-4 and TRBJ1-4, with TRBD1 identical over 11 bases. V was pared by 5 bases and J by 2 bases, with 10 bases of the junction left unmatched. The CDR3 has 18 residues.

The chain carries TRBV5-1 and TRBJ1-6; TRBD1 is a possible D gene (6 bases). Per the germline V gene, CDR1 is SGHRS and CDR2 is YFSETQ. This CDR3 contains 15 residues. With 4 bases removed from V and 6 bases from J, the gap between germline ends came to 14 bases. CDR3 bases: TGCGCCAGCAGCCCCGGGACACCGCCTAATTCACCCCTCCACTTT. Protein: CASSPGTPPNSPLHF.

The count of this clonotype is one. V and J are TRBV7-9 and TRBJ2-7; 8 nucleotides agree with TRBD1. CDR3 size: 13 residues. The germline CDR1 and CDR2 sequences are SEHNR and FQNEAQ (reference sequence). Trimming took 5 bases from V and 6 from J; bases not matched to a gene: 6. DNA of the CDR3: TGTGCCAGCAGCCTTGGACAGGGCGGCGAGCAGTACTTC. This gives the protein CASSLGQGGEQYF.

This clonotype was counted a few times. V usage is TRBV20-1 and J usage is TRBJ2-4; 15 bases align to TRBD2. CDR3 length: 17 amino acids. Looked up from germline, CDR1 is DFQATT and CDR2 is SNEGSKA (reference sequence). The V and J ends lost 5 bases and 1 base, in that order; junction bases with no gene match: 6. The CDR3 sequence: CSAQPGLAGGAKNIQYF. CDR3 sequence (DNA): TGCAGTGCTCAGCCGGGACTAGCGGGAGGTGCCAAAAACATTCAGTACTTC.

This clonotype was found many times. The V and J genes are TRBV2 and TRBJ2-7; 9 nucleotides line up with TRBD2. Germline CDR1 reads SNHLY; CDR2 reads FYNNEI. Trimming removed 3 bases from V and 0 bases from J; junction bases left unmatched: 0. There are 14 residues in the CDR3. The CDR3 is CASSDSGSSYEQYF. CDR3 in DNA: TGTGCCAGCAGTGATAGCGGGAGCTCCTACGAGCAGTACTTC.

This clonotype showed up many times. The V gene is TRBV7-9, the J gene TRBJ1-4; D unclear. The germline V gene encodes CDR1 SEHNR and CDR2 FQNEAQ (reference sequence). CDR3 length: 14 residues. V lost 5 bases and J 5 bases, leaving 12 bases between the germline ends. DNA for the CDR3: TGTGCCAGCAGCACAGCGTTAGTAAATGAAAAACTGTTTTTT. It translates to CASSTALVNEKLFF. The full variable domain, with the rest looked up from reference TRBV7-9 and TRBJ1-4, is DTGVSQNPRHKITKRGQNVTFRCDPISEHNRLYWYRQTLGQGPEFLTYFQNEAQLEKSRLLSDRFSAERPKGSFSTLEIQRTEQGDSAMYLCASSTALVNEKLFFGSGTQLSVL.

This clonotype was seen repeatedly, ten times or more. The J gene is TRBJ2-1, the V gene TRBV7-6, with D perhaps assigned TRBD1 or TRBD2 (5 bases each). The germline V gene encodes CDR1 SGHVS and CDR2 FNYEAQ. Trimming pared 3 bases from V and 7 bases from J, leaving 19 bases between. The CDR3 is 16 residues long. CDR3 nucleotides: TGTGCCAGCAGCTTTAACCCGGGAACAGAGGGGAATGAGCAGTTCTTC. Translated: CASSFNPGTEGNEQFF.

The CDR3 loop is CASSPTGARNTEAFF. The CDR3 nucleotides read TGCGCCAGCAGCCCCACGGGGGCGAGGAACACTGAAGCTTTCTTT. This chain joins TRBV5-1 and TRBJ1-1; D might be TRBD1 (6 bases). This CDR3 comprises 15 residues. Trimming cost V 4 bases and J 1 base, with 14 bases left between them. Germline V lookup: CDR1 SGHRS, CDR2 YFSETQ.

The V gene is TRBV28, the J gene TRBJ2-1; D call uncertain. CDR3 length equals 13 residues. With 6 bases removed from V and 3 bases from J, the gap between germline ends came to 9 bases. Germline lookup yields CDR1 MDHEN and CDR2 SYDVKM. The CDR3 reads CASRSTGYNEQFF. In DNA, the CDR3 is TGTGCCAGCAGATCCACTGGCTACAATGAGCAGTTCTTC. Looking up the rest from reference TRBV28 and TRBJ2-1 gives the full variable domain: DVKVTQSSRYLVKRTGEKVFLECVQDMDHENMFWYRQDPGLGLRLIYFSYDVKMKEKGDIPEGYSVSREKKERFSLILESASTNQTSMYLCASRSTGYNEQFFGPGTRLTVL.

This clonotype showed up many times. The J gene is TRBJ2-5, the V gene TRBV4-1, with 9 bases identical to TRBD2. The CDR3 contains 17 residues. Losses at the gene ends were 2 bases for V and 3 bases for J; bases not matched to a gene: 10. CDR1 is MGHRA and CDR2 is YSYEKL in the germline V gene. Here the CDR3 DNA reads TGCGCCAGCAGCCAACCCTTCCATGCTAGCGGGAAAGAGACCCAGTACTTC. This encodes CASSQPFHASGKETQYF.